Listed here are 17 T cell receptor beta chains from one sample, sequenced in a study of blood T cell repertoires in COVID-19. This table comes from immunoSEQ multiplex PCR, and its TCRdb copy is limited to in-frame clones, with some not included. The sample gives hundreds of thousands of clones, approximately 88% of which show up once; roughly 4% is in the top ten. The material sequenced was peripheral blood. The receptor set was obtained from a woman in her forties or fifties with active or convalescent COVID-19.

The V gene is TRBV19, the J gene TRBJ1-1; the D gene is possibly TRBD1 (6 bases). This CDR3 comprises 15 residues. The V gene's germline CDR1 is LNHDA and CDR2 SQIVND (reference sequence). V gave up 6 bases and J gave up 4 bases, with 18 bases separating them. CDR3 amino acids: CASSLPRGMGTEAFF. CDR3 coding DNA: TGTGCCAGTAGCCTTCCAAGGGGGATGGGCACTGAAGCTTTCTTT.

The rearrangement uses TRBV25-1 and TRBJ2-1, with TRBD1 matching over 7 bases. V lost 5 bases to trimming and J lost 2 bases; unmatched junction nucleotides: 9. This CDR3 comprises 16 residues. Germline assignment: CDR1 MGHDK and CDR2 SYGVNS. The CDR3 DNA reads TGTGCCAGCAGTCAGCCGCCGGGACAGCCCTACAATGAGCAGTTCTTC. Its translation is CASSQPPGQPYNEQFF.

The chain links TRBV12-3 or TRBV12-4 to TRBJ2-7; D is possibly TRBD1 (6 bases). This CDR3 contains 12 residues. Between the trimmed V and J ends, which lost 6 bases and 4 bases, there was a span of 10 bases. The CDR3 region is CASRMTGYEQYF. CDR3 sequence (DNA): TGTGCCAGCAGGATGACAGGATACGAGCAGTACTTC.

For this clone: At the DNA level, this CDR3 is encoded by other sequences in the same sample as well. The rearrangement joins TRBV12-3 or TRBV12-4 to TRBJ1-2, with D tentatively TRBD1 (6 bases). CDR3 size: 13 residues. Trimming stripped 5 bases from V and 5 bases from J, with 12 bases between. The CDR3 region has the DNA TGTGCCAGCAGTCTAACAGGGAATTATGGCTACACCTTC. Protein: CASSLTGNYGYTF.

The chain links TRBV5-6 to TRBJ1-2, with D tentatively TRBD1 (5 bases). Per the germline V gene, CDR1 is SGHDT and CDR2 is YYEEEE. The CDR3 is 13 amino acids. Trimming took 2 bases from V and 8 from J, leaving 13 bases between them. The CDR3 DNA reads TGTGCCAGCAGCTTTGGCAGGGTTTTGGGCTACACCTTC. It is translated as CASSFGRVLGYTF.

V and J are TRBV28 and TRBJ1-2; D ambiguous. Trimming removed 7 bases at V and 0 bases at J, with 3 bases between. Germline lookup yields CDR1 MDHEN and CDR2 SYDVKM. This CDR3 region has 11 residues. The CDR3 protein is CASTANYGYTF. Here the CDR3 DNA reads TGTGCCAGCACAGCTAACTATGGCTACACCTTC.

This clone has a count of ten or more. This chain uses TRBV4-2 with TRBJ2-5; tentatively, D is TRBD2 (6 bases). This CDR3 has 16 residues. Looked up from germline, CDR1 is LGHNA and CDR2 is YNFKEQ. V was cut by 4 bases and J by 5 bases, with 20 bases left in between. CDR3 loop: CASSPWGEYSTETQYF. CDR3 coding DNA: TGTGCCAGCAGCCCTTGGGGGGAGTATTCCACTGAGACCCAGTACTTC.

The chain is built from TRBV6-5 and TRBJ2-5; no clear D gene. Trimming stripped 4 bases from V and 2 bases from J, with 5 bases between. This CDR3 spans 12 amino acids. Germline loops: CDR1 MNHEY, CDR2 SVGAGI. The CDR3 DNA is TGTGCCAGCAGTTTTCGGCAAGAGACCCAGTACTTC. Translation: CASSFRQETQYF.

The chain employs TRBV6-2 or TRBV6-3 and TRBJ2-5; D not certain. The V gene's germline CDR1 is MNHEY and CDR2 SVGEGT. The CDR3 is made up of 14 amino acids. Trimming left V 6 bases short and J 3 bases short, with 14 bases between. DNA of the CDR3: TGTGCCAGCAGCCCCTTAGACTCCAAAGAGACCCAGTACTTC. It codes for CASSPLDSKETQYF.

The rearrangement links TRBV11-2 to TRBJ2-1; 9 bases match TRBD2. Germline CDR1 SGHAT, CDR2 FQNNGV. The CDR3 contains 14 residues. V shed 5 bases and J 6 bases; nucleotides not matched to a gene: 5. The CDR3 bases are TGTGCCAGCAGCGGGCGGGGGGGCAGCAATGAGCAGTTCTTC. This codes for CASSGRGGSNEQFF.

V and J are TRBV5-1 and TRBJ2-3; the D gene is possibly TRBD2 (7 bases). Germline CDR1 is SGHRS and CDR2 is YFSETQ. This CDR3 has 13 residues. V was clipped by 6 bases and J by 5 bases, with 13 bases between them. The CDR3 DNA reads TGCGCCAGCACCGGGGGGCATGAAGATACGCAGTATTTT. It specifies CASTGGHEDTQYF.

A word on this clone: The sample has other DNA sequences that encode this CDR3 too. V is TRBV5-1 and J is TRBJ1-1; D not certain. Germline lookup yields CDR1 SGHRS and CDR2 YFSETQ. CDR3 size: 14 residues. V shed 0 bases and J shed 0 bases, with 6 bases lying between them. In DNA, the CDR3 is TGCGCCAGCAGCTTGGCAGGTATGAACACTGAAGCTTTCTTT. Translation gives CASSLAGMNTEAFF.

The chain recombines TRBV30 with TRBJ1-1; TRBD1 matches 7 bases. V shed 3 bases and J 3 bases; nucleotides not matched to a gene: 19. The CDR3 spans 18 residues. CDR1 and CDR2 from the germline V gene are GTSNPN and SVGIG (reference sequence). The CDR3 bases are TGTGCCTGGAGCGTACCACGACAGAGGGGGCCCCTACACACTGAAGCTTTCTTT. This translates into CAWSVPRQRGPLHTEAFF.

V gene TRBV3-1 (or the pseudogene TRBV3-2) combines with J gene TRBJ2-3; TRBD1 agrees at 8 bases. Germline loops: CDR1 LGHDT, CDR2 YNNKEL (reference sequence). The length of the CDR3 is 15 residues. With 3 bases clipped from V and 3 bases from J, the junction kept 5 bases outside the gene matches. This CDR3 is CASSHQDRETDTQYF. The DNA for the CDR3 is TGTGCCAGCAGCCACCAGGACAGGGAAACAGATACGCAGTATTTT.

The chain combines TRBV30 with TRBJ1-2; 7 bases align to TRBD1. Germline trimming cut 1 base from V and 7 bases from J; bases unmatched to any gene: 6. The CDR3 extends over 13 amino acids. CDR1 and CDR2 from the germline V gene are GTSNPN and SVGIG (reference sequence). CDR3 protein: CAWSGQGSGGYTF. The DNA of the CDR3 is TGTGCCTGGAGTGGACAGGGATCTGGTGGCTACACCTTC.

The V and J genes are TRBV18 and TRBJ1-6; 8 nucleotides line up with TRBD1. This CDR3 has 18 residues. V shed 0 bases and J 0 bases; nucleotides not matched to a gene: 4. Germline V CDR1 and CDR2: KGHSH, LQKENI. The DNA for the CDR3 is TGTGCCAGCTCACCACCTGGGGACAGGATCTCCTATAATTCACCCCTCCACTTT. Protein sequence: CASSPPGDRISYNSPLHF.

The rearrangement uses TRBV7-2 and TRBJ2-1; D may be TRBD2 (6 bases). CDR3 size: 16 residues. V was cut by 1 base and J by 5 bases, with 15 bases left in between. Germline CDR1 SGHTA, CDR2 FQGNSA. As DNA, the CDR3 is TGTGCCAGCAGCTTAGAGGGCCTAGCGTCCCACAATGAGCAGTTCTTC. Amino acids: CASSLEGLASHNEQFF.